This T cell receptor beta chain was sequenced during a study of blood T cells in healthy people across ages. Combining a sample-barcoded 5' primer with a J-beta primer mix, a second PCR ran for about 7 to 11 cycles. In TCRdb, the 5' RACE reads were re-called with MiXCR into one record per CDR3 protein. The profile covers roughly 500,000 distinct CDR3 sequences, with about 25% appearing a single time and 8.7% taken by the ten largest. The trim removed 6 bases at V and 1 base at J, leaving 12 bases unmatched. Germline V gives CDR1 SQVTM, CDR2 ANQGSEA. The CDR3 is made up of 16 amino acids. The same specimen was also included in a second study, on T cells of mothers and their children.

V gene TRBV29-1 combines with J gene TRBJ1-3; the match to TRBD1 covers 7 bases. Input material: blood. This TCR derives from a boy under 18 in good health. The CDR3 region has the DNA TGCAGCGTAGGTGACACGGGACAGTGGTCTGGAAACACCATATATTTT. Amino acid sequence: CSVGDTGQWSGNTIYF.